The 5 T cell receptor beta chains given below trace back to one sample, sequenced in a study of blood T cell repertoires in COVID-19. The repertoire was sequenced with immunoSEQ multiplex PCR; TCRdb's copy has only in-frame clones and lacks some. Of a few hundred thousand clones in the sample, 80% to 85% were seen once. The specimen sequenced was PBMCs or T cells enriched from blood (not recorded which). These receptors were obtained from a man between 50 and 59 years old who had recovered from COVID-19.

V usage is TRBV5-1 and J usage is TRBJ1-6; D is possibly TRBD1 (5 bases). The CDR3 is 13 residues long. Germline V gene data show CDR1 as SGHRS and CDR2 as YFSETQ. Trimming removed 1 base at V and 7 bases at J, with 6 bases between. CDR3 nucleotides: TGCGCCAGCAGCTTGTCAGGGAATTCACCCCTCCACTTT. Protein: CASSLSGNSPLHF.

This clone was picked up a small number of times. The CDR3 reads CASSASGGRYNEQFF. CDR3 bases: TGTGCCAGCAGCGCCTCGGGGGGGCGATACAATGAGCAGTTCTTC. The chain links TRBV7-2 to TRBJ2-1; 8 nucleotides agree with TRBD2. The CDR3 is made up of 15 amino acids. Germline-derived CDR1 and CDR2 are SGHTA and FQGNSA. V shed 5 bases and J 4 bases; nucleotides not matched to a gene: 7.

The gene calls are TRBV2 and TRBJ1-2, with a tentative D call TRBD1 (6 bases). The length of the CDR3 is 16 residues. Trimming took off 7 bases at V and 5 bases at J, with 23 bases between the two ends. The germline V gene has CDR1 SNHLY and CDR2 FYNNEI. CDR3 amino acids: CASTLPTGDLGYGYTF. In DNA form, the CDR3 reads TGTGCCAGCACACTACCGACAGGAGACTTGGGGTATGGCTACACCTTC. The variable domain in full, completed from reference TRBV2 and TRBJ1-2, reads EPEVTQTPSHQVTQMGQEVILRCVPISNHLYFYWYRQILGQKVEFLVSFYNNEISEKSEIFDDQFSVERPDGSNFTLKIRSTKLEDSAMYFCASTLPTGDLGYGYTFGSGTRLTVV.

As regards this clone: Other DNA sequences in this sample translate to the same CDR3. CDR3 DNA sequence: TGTGCCAGCAGTCTCCTGAATCAGCCCCAGCATTTT. This sequence encodes CASSLLNQPQHF. The chain links TRBV12-3 or TRBV12-4 to TRBJ1-5, with D unclear. The germline V and J ends were trimmed by 5 bases and 4 bases, with 6 bases remaining between them. The CDR3 length is 12 residues.

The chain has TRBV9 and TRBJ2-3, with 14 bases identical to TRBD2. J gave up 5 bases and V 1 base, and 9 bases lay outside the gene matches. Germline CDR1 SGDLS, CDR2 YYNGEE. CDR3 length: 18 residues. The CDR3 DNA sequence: TGTGCCAGCAGCGTAACTAGGGGACTAGCGGGAGAAAAAGATACGCAGTATTTT. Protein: CASSVTRGLAGEKDTQYF.